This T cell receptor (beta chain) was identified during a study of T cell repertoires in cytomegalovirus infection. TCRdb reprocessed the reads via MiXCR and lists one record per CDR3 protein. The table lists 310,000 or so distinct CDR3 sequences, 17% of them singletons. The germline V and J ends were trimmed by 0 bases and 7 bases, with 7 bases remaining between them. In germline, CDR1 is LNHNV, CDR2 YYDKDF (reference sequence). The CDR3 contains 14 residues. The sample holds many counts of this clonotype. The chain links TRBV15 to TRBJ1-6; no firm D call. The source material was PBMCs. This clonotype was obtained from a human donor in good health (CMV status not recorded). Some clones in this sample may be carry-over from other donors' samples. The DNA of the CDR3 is TGTGCCACCAGCAGAGATCGTGGGAATTCACCCCTCCACTTT. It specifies CATSRDRGNSPLHF.